These 24 T cell receptor beta chains share one sample of origin, sequenced in a study of tumor and adjacent non-tumor tissue in lung cancer. This sample's RNA came from whole unsorted tissue. More than 3 cm separated this lung sample from the edge of the tumor. TCRbeta libraries were built with three rounds of nested PCR, modified from ARM-PCR. A single record per CDR3 protein comes from TCRdb applying MiXCR to the multiplex PCR reads. Found here are almost 75,000 distinct CDR3 sequences, 55% to 70% of them singletons; the top ten hold roughly 25%. Sequences were obtained from distant non-tumor lung tissue. Source of these receptors: a woman between 45 and 65 years old with non-small cell lung cancer.

Details on this clonotype: This may be a read error, as it is one base from a much larger clone. The chain links TRBV20-1 to TRBJ2-1; 8 bases match TRBD2. The V segment lost 7 bases and the J segment 7 bases; nucleotides outside the gene matches: 12. Looked up from germline, CDR1 is DFQATT and CDR2 is SNEGSKA (reference sequence). The CDR3 is 14 amino acids. DNA for the CDR3: TGCAGTGTCGCCGCTCCGGGACTAGGAAATGAGCAGTTCTTC. It is translated as CSVAAPGLGNEQFF.

This clonotype was seen many times. CDR3 protein: CASSHPLVGDTQYF. CDR3 nucleotides: TGCGCCAGCAGCCACCCGTTAGTGGGAGATACGCAGTATTTT. This chain uses TRBV4-1 with TRBJ2-3, with D unresolved. Per germline, CDR1 MGHRA and CDR2 YSYEKL. V lost 3 bases to trimming and J lost 5 bases, with 12 bases between them. The CDR3 covers 14 residues.

Details on this clonotype: One base away lies a much larger clone, so this may be a sequencing read error. This chain joins TRBV12-3 or TRBV12-4 and TRBJ2-3; 7 bases agree with TRBD2. The CDR3 is 13 amino acids. The CDR3 here is CVSSFSGIDTQYF. CDR3 DNA sequence: TGTGTCAGCAGTTTCAGCGGGATTGATACGCAGTATTTT.

The CDR3 sequence is CASTSRTSGGPSYNEQFF. The CDR3 region has the DNA TGTGCCAGCACCTCCCGGACTAGCGGGGGACCCTCTTACAATGAGCAGTTCTTC. The V and J genes are TRBV11-2 and TRBJ2-1, with TRBD2 matching 13 bases. The CDR3 runs to 18 residues. The germline V gene has CDR1 SGHAT and CDR2 FQNNGV. V was clipped by 7 bases and J by 4 bases; unmatched bases: 13.

As for this clonotype: This may stem from a read error, because a much larger clone lies one nucleotide away. V and J are TRBV12-3 or TRBV12-4 and TRBJ1-1; no definite D call. The CDR3 spans 15 residues. V lost 6 bases and J 3 bases, leaving 17 bases between the germline ends. The CDR3 here is CASRLWGSRDTEAFF. The CDR3 nucleotides read TGTGCCAGCAGGTTATGGGGATCAAGGGACACTGAAGCTTTCTTT.

This clonotype was seen a single time. This could be a read error, since a much larger clone is one nucleotide away. V gene TRBV6-2 or TRBV6-3 combines with J gene TRBJ2-5; a weak D match, TRBD2 (6 bases). Trimming left V 5 bases short and J 9 bases short, with 25 bases between. The CDR3 is 16 residues long. CDR1 MNHEY and CDR2 SVGEGT come from the germline V gene. The CDR3 region has the DNA TGTGCCAGCAGTAGAGACGGGACTGGCGGGATGGTGGCCCAGTACTTC. It is translated as CASSRDGTGGMVAQYF.

Points on this clonotype: A much larger clone is a single base away; this may be a read error. The chain uses TRBV10-3 and TRBJ1-2, with D unresolved. The CDR3 runs 12 residues. Germline V gene lookup returns CDR1 ENHRY and CDR2 SYGVKD. Trimming removed 7 bases from V and 2 bases from J, with 8 bases in between. The CDR3 DNA reads as TGTGCCATCATCACCGGAAACTATGGCTACACCTTC. The encoded protein is CAIITGNYGYTF.

This clonotype showed up many times. This chain uses TRBV4-1 with TRBJ2-2; TRBD2 agrees at 9 bases. Germline CDR1 and CDR2: MGHRA and YSYEKL. Trimming cost V 1 base and J 4 bases; bases outside gene matches: 4. CDR3 length: 16 residues. CDR3 sequence reads: CASSQGGGRVTGELFF. CDR3 sequence (DNA): TGCGCCAGCAGCCAAGGCGGCGGGAGGGTCACCGGGGAGCTGTTTTTT.

Remarks on this clonotype: A clone one base away is much larger, so this may be a read error. This chain connects TRBV12-3 or TRBV12-4 to TRBJ2-3, with D perhaps being TRBD1 or TRBD2 (5 bases each). The CDR3 has 14 residues. Between the trimmed V and J ends, which lost 7 bases and 4 bases, there was a span of 15 bases. The CDR3 coding sequence is TGTGCCAGCACCGGGGCTAGCTCCCCAGATACGCAGTATTTT. Protein sequence: CASTGASSPDTQYF.

V and J are TRBV11-2 and TRBJ2-7, with D possibly being TRBD1 or TRBD2 (6 bases each). Germline lookup yields CDR1 SGHAT and CDR2 FQNNGV. There are 16 residues in the CDR3. Between the trimmed V and J ends, which lost 5 bases and 0 bases, there was a span of 17 bases. The CDR3 loop reads CASSISRGVTSYEQYF. For the CDR3, the DNA is TGTGCCAGCAGCATATCAAGGGGGGTGACCTCCTACGAGCAGTACTTC.

This clonotype was seen only once. This chain uses TRBV20-1 with TRBJ2-7, with 9 bases lining up with TRBD1. With 5 bases clipped from V and 3 bases from J, the junction kept 5 bases outside the gene matches. Germline V CDR1 and CDR2: DFQATT, SNEGSKA (reference sequence). The CDR3 runs to 13 residues. Written as DNA, the CDR3 is TGCAGTGCTGCATGGACAGGGGACTACGAGCAGTACTTC. This translates into CSAAWTGDYEQYF.

This clonotype has ten or more counts. V gene TRBV20-1 combines with J gene TRBJ2-5, with TRBD2 matching 13 bases. V lost 5 bases to trimming and J lost 2 bases; unmatched junction nucleotides: 5. The CDR3 runs 15 residues. Germline V CDR1 and CDR2: DFQATT, SNEGSKA (reference sequence). CDR3 loop: CSASRLAGGQETQYF. The CDR3 DNA reads TGCAGTGCTTCGAGACTAGCGGGAGGACAAGAGACCCAGTACTTC.

Regarding this clonotype: One junction end disagrees with the germline gene, perhaps due to a read error. The rearrangement joins TRBV2 to TRBJ1-2; no definite D call. This CDR3 has 13 amino acids. The germline V gene has CDR1 SNHLY and CDR2 FYNNEI. The CDR3 DNA sequence: TGTGCCAGCAGTGACAGAGGTGGCTATCGCTACACCTTC. Protein product: CASSDRGGYRYTF. The variable domain in full, with the rest retrieved from reference TRBV2 and TRBJ1-2, is EPEVTQTPSHQVTQMGQEVILRCVPISNHLYFYWYRQILGQKVEFLVSFYNNEISEKSEIFDDQFSVERPDGSNFTLKIRSTKLEDSAMYFCASSDRGGYRYTFGSGTRLTVV.

CDR3 DNA sequence: TGCAGTGCTGGAGTGGGGAGGCAGGGCGATAGTACAGATACGCAGTATTTT. Encoded protein: CSAGVGRQGDSTDTQYF. The chain employs TRBV20-1 and TRBJ2-3, with a weak D call TRBD2 (6 bases). The germline V gene has CDR1 DFQATT and CDR2 SNEGSKA (reference sequence). CDR3 length: 17 amino acids. V was clipped by 5 bases and J by 3 bases, with 24 bases between them.

This chain uses TRBV28 with TRBJ2-3; 9 bases are a match to TRBD2. V lost 10 bases and J lost 4; bases outside the gene matches: 9. Germline CDR1 reads MDHEN; CDR2 reads SYDVKM. CDR3 length equals 14 residues. CDR3 DNA: TGTGCCACGGGGACTAGCTGGATCTCAGATACGCAGTATTTT. Amino acids: CATGTSWISDTQYF.

In this sample, this clonotype turned up many times. The chain recombines TRBV6-2 or TRBV6-3 with TRBJ1-5, with D maybe TRBD1 (5 bases). This CDR3 has 12 amino acids. The V end lost 2 bases, the J end lost 9 bases, and 8 bases lay between the germline ends. In germline, CDR1 is MNHEY, CDR2 SVGEGT. Here the CDR3 DNA reads TGTGCCAGCAGTTACGGGACCCGGCCCCAGCATTTT. Protein product: CASSYGTRPQHF.

The sample holds a few counts of this clonotype. A junction boundary mismatches the germline segment, possibly from a read error. The genes are TRBV11-2 and TRBJ2-1; TRBD2 might be the D (5 bases). The end of the DNA is better explained by TRBJ2-7, so the J call may be wrong. CDR1 SGHAT and CDR2 FQNNGV come from the germline V gene. The CDR3 spans 14 residues. The CDR3 DNA follows: TGTTCCAGCAGCTTCCTAGCCCAATACAATGAACAGTACTTC. This translates into CSSSFLAQYNEQYF.

Comments on this clonotype: The DNA is left out, because the CDR3 cannot be placed on it with certainty; the CDR3 is given as TCRdb lists it. The chain carries TRBV29-1 and TRBJ2-1; the table's TRBD2 call for D was not verified on the DNA. The CDR3 adds up to 12 amino acids, both ends counted. Germline CDR1 is SQVTM and CDR2 is ANQGSEA. The CDR3 loop is CSVGGGSNKQFF.

A few counts support this clonotype. Relative to the germline gene, one junction end is altered; a read error may explain this. This sequence joins TRBV7-9 and TRBJ2-5, with D unresolved. This CDR3 has 16 amino acids. Germline CDR1 SEHNR, CDR2 FQNEAQ (reference sequence). CDR3 residues: CVSSLLPTRLSETQYF. The CDR3 DNA follows: TGTGTCAGCAGCTTACTTCCCACCAGGTTGTCGGAGACCCAGTACTTC.

This clonotype was detected many times. This chain connects TRBV6-1 to TRBJ2-1; D may correspond to TRBD1 or TRBD2 (5 bases each). Germline V CDR1 and CDR2: MNHNS, SASEGT. Trimming cost V 4 bases and J 5 bases, with 9 bases left between them. The CDR3 is 13 amino acids. DNA for the CDR3: TGTGCCAGCAGTGGGGGGTCCAACAATGAGCAGTTCTTC. Translating gives CASSGGSNNEQFF.

A word on this clonotype: A much larger clone is a single base away; this may be a read error. This chain joins TRBV12-3 or TRBV12-4 and TRBJ1-6; D uncertain. The CDR3 sequence is 12 residues long. The chain's CDR3 is CASSPQTKPIHF. The CDR3 bases are TGTGCCAGCAGTCCTCAAACCAAACCCATCCACTTT.

In its sample, this clonotype was seen once. This clone may be a read error of a much larger clone one base away. The V gene is TRBV6-1, the J gene TRBJ2-7; 9 bases are a match to TRBD2. CDR1 MNHNS and CDR2 SASEGT come from the germline V gene. The CDR3 is 14 residues long. Written as DNA, the CDR3 is TGTGCCAGCAGTGAAGTCGGAGCGGGAGGCGAGCGGTACTTC. Translation gives CASSEVGAGGERYF.

Points on this clonotype: A much more abundant neighbour one base away suggests this may be a read error. The chain couples TRBV12-3 or TRBV12-4 to TRBJ1-5, with TRBD1 as a possible D gene (6 bases). The CDR3 consists of 15 residues. The CDR3 is CASSFQGLDNQHQHF. CDR3 coding DNA: TGTGCCAGCAGTTTTCAGGGGTTGGACAATCAGCACCAGCATTTT.

The sample holds a few counts of this clonotype. The J gene is TRBJ2-3, the V gene TRBV14; D unclear. Germline V CDR1 and CDR2: SGHDN, FVKESK. V lost 1 base and J lost 5, with 7 bases in between. The CDR3 spans 13 residues. This CDR3 reads CASSQATGDTQYF. The CDR3 coding sequence is TGTGCCAGCAGCCAAGCTACGGGAGATACGCAGTATTTT.